The following is a T cell receptor beta chain sequence with its context. Its antigen is as yet unknown. This CDR3 is 17 amino acids long. The germline V gene encodes CDR1 MDHEN and CDR2 SYDVKM. The V and J ends lost 2 bases and 1 base, in that order; junction bases with no gene match: 10. The sample is drawn from a study of cytomegalovirus exposure and HLA in healthy donors. Study-wide results and caveats: About 87% or about 30% of the time was how often most TCR beta V segments were productive, according to an earlier analysis. V- and J-gene trimming in TCR beta was tied to a missense DCLRE1C variant by an analysis performed later.

The primer mix had 60 Vbeta and 13 Jbeta primers. Only in-frame clones appear in the TCRdb table, and some are missing; sequencing was by immunoSEQ multiplex PCR. The sample has about 130,000 clones, around two thirds seen once. The source is a woman in her 40s in good health and CMV-seronegative. Sample: PBMCs. This chain connects TRBV28 to TRBJ1-1; 7 bases fit TRBD1. In nucleotides, the CDR3 is TGTGCCAGCAGTTTAACCAACCCGGGACAGAGGAACACTGAAGCTTTCTTT. It specifies CASSLTNPGQRNTEAFF.